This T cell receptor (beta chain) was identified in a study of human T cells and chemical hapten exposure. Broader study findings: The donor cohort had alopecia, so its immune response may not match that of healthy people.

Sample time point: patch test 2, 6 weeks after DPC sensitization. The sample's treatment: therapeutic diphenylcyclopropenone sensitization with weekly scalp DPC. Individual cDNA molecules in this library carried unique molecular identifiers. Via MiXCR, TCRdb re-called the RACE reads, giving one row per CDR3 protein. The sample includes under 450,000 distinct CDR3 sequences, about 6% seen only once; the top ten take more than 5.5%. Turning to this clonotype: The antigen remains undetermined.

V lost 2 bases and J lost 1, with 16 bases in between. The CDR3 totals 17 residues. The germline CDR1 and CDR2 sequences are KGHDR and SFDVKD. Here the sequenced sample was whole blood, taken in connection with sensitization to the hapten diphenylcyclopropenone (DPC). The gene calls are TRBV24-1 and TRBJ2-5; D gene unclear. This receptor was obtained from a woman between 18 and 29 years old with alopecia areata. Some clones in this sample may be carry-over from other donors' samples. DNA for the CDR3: TGTGCCACCAGTGATTCCTCCCGGAGCAGAGTCCAAGAGACCCAGTACTTC. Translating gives CATSDSSRSRVQETQYF.